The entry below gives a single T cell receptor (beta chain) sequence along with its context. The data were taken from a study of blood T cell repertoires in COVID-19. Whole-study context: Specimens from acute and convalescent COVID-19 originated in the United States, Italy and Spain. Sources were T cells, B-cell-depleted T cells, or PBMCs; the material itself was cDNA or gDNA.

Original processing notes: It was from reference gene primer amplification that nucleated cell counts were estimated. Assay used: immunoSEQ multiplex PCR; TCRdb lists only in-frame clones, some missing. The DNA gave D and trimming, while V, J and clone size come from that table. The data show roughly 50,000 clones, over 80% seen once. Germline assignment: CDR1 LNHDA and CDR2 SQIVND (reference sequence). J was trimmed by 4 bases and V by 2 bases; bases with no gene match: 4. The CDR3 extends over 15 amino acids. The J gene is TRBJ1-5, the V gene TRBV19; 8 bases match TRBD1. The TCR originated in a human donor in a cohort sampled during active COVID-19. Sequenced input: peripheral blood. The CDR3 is CASSIQGAYNQPQHF. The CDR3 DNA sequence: TGTGCCAGTAGTATACAGGGGGCTTATAATCAGCCCCAGCATTTT.